These T cell receptor beta chains were read from a single sample in a study of blood T cell repertoires in COVID-19. Sequencing was performed with immunoSEQ multiplex PCR; in TCRdb, only in-frame clones are kept and a portion is missing. Of more than 95,000 clones in the sample, 85% were seen once. What was sequenced was peripheral blood. The receptors derive from a woman of 80 years or more with acute or convalescent COVID-19. Each CDR3 is given with its conserved first and last residue. Each record gives: D gene, clone size, J gene, CDR3 length, V gene, CDR3 protein. D genes are given only for firm matches. Clone size, where shown, is once, few, many, or a class for clones that have expanded.

D: .
size: once
J: TRBJ1-2
length: 13
V: TRBV29-1
CDR3: CSVDPQAGRGYTF

D: TRBD2
size: .
J: TRBJ2-3
length: 16
V: TRBV9
CDR3: CASSVATSGVTDTQYF

D: .
size: .
J: TRBJ1-2
length: 13
V: TRBV3-1/TRBV3-2
CDR3: CASSQERGYGYTF

D: .
size: .
J: TRBJ2-2
length: 14
V: TRBV7-3
CDR3: CASSPQPSGGELFF

D: .
size: .
J: TRBJ1-1
length: 13
V: TRBV2
CDR3: CASSTDRNTEAFF

D: .
size: .
J: TRBJ1-5
length: 22
V: TRBV3-1/TRBV3-2
CDR3: CASSQVGETDEEDLHSNQPQHF

D: TRBD1
size: .
J: TRBJ1-1
length: 15
V: TRBV5-5
CDR3: CASSRAGQGNTEAFF

D: .
size: .
J: TRBJ1-6
length: 15
V: TRBV2
CDR3: CASSAQGIRNSPLHF

D: .
size: once
J: TRBJ1-1
length: 15
V: TRBV5-4
CDR3: CASSLESGMNTEAFF

D: TRBD2
size: few
J: TRBJ2-3
length: 16
V: TRBV15
CDR3: CATSRSVGAGRDTQYF

D: TRBD2
size: .
J: TRBJ2-7
length: 17
V: TRBV4-1
CDR3: CASSRGLAGANHYEQYF

D: TRBD1
size: .
J: TRBJ1-2
length: 15
V: TRBV7-8
CDR3: CASSPGDRPYYGYTF

D: .
size: .
J: TRBJ2-2
length: 16
V: TRBV5-4
CDR3: CASSLVLAKETGELFF

D: .
size: .
J: TRBJ2-5
length: 15
V: TRBV5-1
CDR3: CASSPDGGVGETQYF

D: TRBD1
size: .
J: TRBJ2-1
length: 14
V: TRBV5-1
CDR3: CASSLEGQHNEQFF

D: .
size: .
J: TRBJ1-1
length: 14
V: TRBV2
CDR3: CASARLDGDTEAFF

D: TRBD2
size: .
J: TRBJ2-1
length: 15
V: TRBV9
CDR3: CASSVASGVGYEQFF

D: TRBD1
size: .
J: TRBJ2-1
length: 12
V: TRBV6-5
CDR3: CASSRHRGEQFF

D: TRBD1
size: .
J: TRBJ1-2
length: 13
V: TRBV3-1/TRBV3-2
CDR3: CASSPATGVGYTF

D: .
size: .
J: TRBJ1-2
length: 12
V: TRBV28
CDR3: CASSQRDYGYTF

D: .
size: .
J: TRBJ1-6
length: 14
V: TRBV18
CDR3: CASSPKQGESPLHF

D: TRBD1
size: .
J: TRBJ2-3
length: 16
V: TRBV15
CDR3: CATSRRDGQGLYTQYF

D: .
size: once
J: TRBJ1-5
length: 12
V: TRBV12-3/TRBV12-4
CDR3: CASSVGQQPQHF

D: .
size: .
J: TRBJ1-2
length: 16
V: TRBV2
CDR3: CASSDTGQRMTGGYTF

D: .
size: .
J: TRBJ2-3
length: 14
V: TRBV5-5
CDR3: CASSSGTRTQRQYF

D: .
size: .
J: TRBJ1-5
length: 15
V: TRBV7-2
CDR3: CASSLRGFSNQPQHF

D: .
size: .
J: TRBJ1-1
length: 13
V: TRBV6-5
CDR3: CASIFDSYTEAFF

D: .
size: .
J: TRBJ2-6
length: 16
V: TRBV5-5
CDR3: CASSPDSAFGANVLTF

D: .
size: .
J: TRBJ1-5
length: 14
V: TRBV3-1/TRBV3-2
CDR3: CASSGGVSNQPQHF

D: .
size: .
J: TRBJ1-1
length: 12
V: TRBV7-2
CDR3: CASSFSPLEAFF

D: .
size: .
J: TRBJ1-3
length: 15
V: TRBV11-2
CDR3: CASSFSRSSGNTIYF

D: .
size: once
J: TRBJ2-1
length: 16
V: TRBV6-2/TRBV6-3
CDR3: CASSSFQGRGYNEQFF

D: .
size: .
J: TRBJ1-6
length: 13
V: TRBV11-1
CDR3: CASSSLDTSPLHF

D: .
size: .
J: TRBJ1-4
length: 15
V: TRBV5-1
CDR3: CASSSSSITPEKLFF

D: TRBD1
size: .
J: TRBJ1-6
length: 18
V: TRBV18
CDR3: CASSPQMAQGAGNSPLHF

D: .
size: .
J: TRBJ1-5
length: 19
V: TRBV24-1
CDR3: CATSARDVVVVYSNQPQHF

D: TRBD1
size: few
J: TRBJ1-2
length: 14
V: TRBV5-5
CDR3: CASTQTGVLDGYTF

D: TRBD1
size: .
J: TRBJ1-5
length: 13
V: TRBV6-5
CDR3: CASTGQGGQPQHF

D: .
size: .
J: TRBJ1-3
length: 13
V: TRBV2
CDR3: CASKEGREYTIYF

D: .
size: .
J: TRBJ1-5
length: 14
V: TRBV2
CDR3: CASSAGHSNQPQHF

D: .
size: .
J: TRBJ1-2
length: 15
V: TRBV28
CDR3: CASSPPGGRGYGYTF

D: .
size: many
J: TRBJ1-1
length: 13
V: TRBV7-3
CDR3: CASSLMGREEAFF